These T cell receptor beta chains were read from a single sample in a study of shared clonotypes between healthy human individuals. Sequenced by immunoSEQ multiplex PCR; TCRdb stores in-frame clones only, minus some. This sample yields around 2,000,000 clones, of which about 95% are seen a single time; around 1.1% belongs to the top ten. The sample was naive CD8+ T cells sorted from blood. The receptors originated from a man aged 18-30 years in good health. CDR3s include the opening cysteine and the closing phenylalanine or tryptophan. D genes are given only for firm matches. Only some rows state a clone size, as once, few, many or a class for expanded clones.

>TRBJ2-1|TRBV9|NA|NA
TGTGCCAGCAGCGTGTGGACTGCCGGGAATGAGCAGTTCTTC
CASSVWTAGNEQFF
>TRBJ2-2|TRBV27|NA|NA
TGTGCCAGCAGTTCGGGGGGCCCGAACACCGGGGAGCTGTTTTTT
CASSSGGPNTGELFF
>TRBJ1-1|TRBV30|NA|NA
TGTGCCTGGGAAACTAAGGGGGAAGCTTTCTTT
CAWETKGEAFF
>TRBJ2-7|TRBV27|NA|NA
TGTGCCAGCAGTTTAACGGCCACCTACGAGCAGTACTTC
CASSLTATYEQYF
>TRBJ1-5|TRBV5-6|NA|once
TGTGCCAGCAGACTCCGGGGAGGGAATCAGCCCCAGCATTTT
CASRLRGGNQPQHF
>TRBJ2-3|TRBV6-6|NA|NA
TGTGCCAGCACCCTCCTGTCAGAAAGCACAGATACGCAGTATTTT
CASTLLSESTDTQYF
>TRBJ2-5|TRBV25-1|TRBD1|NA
TGTGCCAGCAGTGAATATGGGACAGGCCAAGAGACCCAGTACTTC
CASSEYGTGQETQYF
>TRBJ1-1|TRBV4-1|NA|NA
TGCGCCAGCACTCTCCATGGACCGACGAACACTGAAGCTTTCTTT
CASTLHGPTNTEAFF
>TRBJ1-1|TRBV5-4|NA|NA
TGTGCCAGCAGCTTGGCTTGGGAGAACACTGAAGCTTTCTTT
CASSLAWENTEAFF
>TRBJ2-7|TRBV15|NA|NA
TGTGCCACCAGCCCCGGGACGGACCCTGGCGAGCAGTACTTC
CATSPGTDPGEQYF
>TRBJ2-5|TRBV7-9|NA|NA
TGTGCCAGCGGGGGCCAAGAGACCCAGTACTTC
CASGGQETQYF
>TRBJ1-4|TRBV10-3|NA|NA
TGTGCCATCAGTGAGTCTGGAGAGGGACTGGACGAAAAACTGTTTTTT
CAISESGEGLDEKLFF
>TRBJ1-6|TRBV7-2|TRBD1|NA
TGTGCCAGCAGCTCCCGACAGGGGGCATCCTATAATTCACCCCTCCACTTT
CASSSRQGASYNSPLHF
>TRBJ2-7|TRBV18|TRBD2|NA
TGTGCCAGCTCACCAACTCCCGGGACTAGGGTCGACGAGCAGTACTTC
CASSPTPGTRVDEQYF
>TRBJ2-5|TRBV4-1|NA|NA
TGCGCCAGCAGCCACGGGGGCCAAGAGACCCAGTACTTC
CASSHGGQETQYF
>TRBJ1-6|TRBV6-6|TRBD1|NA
TGTGCCAGCAGTTACGGCTCAGGGGGCCTAGGTTCACCCCTCCACTTT
CASSYGSGGLGSPLHF
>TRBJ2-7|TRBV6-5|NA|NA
TGTGCCAGCAGTGATAACAGGTTCTACGAGCAGTACTTC
CASSDNRFYEQYF
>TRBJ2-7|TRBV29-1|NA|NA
TGCAGCGTTGTTGCCGGGAGAACCCTCCTCTACGAGCAGTACTTC
CSVVAGRTLLYEQYF
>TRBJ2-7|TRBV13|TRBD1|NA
TGTGCCAGCAGTATCACAGGGGGCGATAGCTCCTACGAGCAGTACTTC
CASSITGGDSSYEQYF
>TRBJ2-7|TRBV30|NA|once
TGTGCCTGGAGTGTACAAGGTCCGCTGGTTTCCTACGAGCAGTACTTC
CAWSVQGPLVSYEQYF
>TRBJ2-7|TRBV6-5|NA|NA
TGTGCCAGCAGTCTGCGAGGGCATGGCTACGAGCAGTACTTC
CASSLRGHGYEQYF
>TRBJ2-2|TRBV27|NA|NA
TGTGCCAGCAGCCATCATCGGGGTCTGACGGCCGGGGAGCTGTTTTTT
CASSHHRGLTAGELFF
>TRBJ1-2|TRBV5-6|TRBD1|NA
TGTGCCAGCAGGTCAGGGGGATCTTTGTATGGCTACACCTTC
CASRSGGSLYGYTF
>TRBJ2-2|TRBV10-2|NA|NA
TGCGCCAGCAGTGAGTCGCGCACCAGACTAGTCACCGGGGAGCTGTTTTTT
CASSESRTRLVTGELFF
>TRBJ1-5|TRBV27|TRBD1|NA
TGTGCCAGCAGTCGGGTGGTACAGGGGGCTAGCCAGCCCCAGCATTTT
CASSRVVQGASQPQHF
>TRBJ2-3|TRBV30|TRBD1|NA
TGTGCCTGGAGTTGGGAGACAGGGTTTACAGATACGCAGTATTTT
CAWSWETGFTDTQYF
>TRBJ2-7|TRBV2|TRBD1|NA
TGTGCCAGCAGTGGAGGACAGGGGAGTAACGACGAGCAGTACTTC
CASSGGQGSNDEQYF
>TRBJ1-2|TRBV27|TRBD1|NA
TGTGCCAGCAGTCCATATGACGGACAGGCCGGGTTTTTTGGCTACACCTTC
CASSPYDGQAGFFGYTF
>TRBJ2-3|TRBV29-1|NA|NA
TGCAGCGTTGTCGGCAGGGCTACAGATACGCAGTATTTT
CSVVGRATDTQYF
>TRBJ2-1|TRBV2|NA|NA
TGTGCCAGTCGCGGGTCCTACATCTACAATGAGCAGTTCTTC
CASRGSYIYNEQFF
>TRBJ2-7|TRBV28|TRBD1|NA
TGTGCTACCGCTGACAGGGGACCCTACGAGCAGTACTTC
CATADRGPYEQYF
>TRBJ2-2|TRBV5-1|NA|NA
TGCGCCAGCAGCTTTAGACAAAACCCGAACACCGGGGAGCTGTTTTTT
CASSFRQNPNTGELFF
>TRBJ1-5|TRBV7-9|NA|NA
TGTGCCAGCAGCTTAGACTGGGGTGCCCAGCCCCAGCATTTT
CASSLDWGAQPQHF
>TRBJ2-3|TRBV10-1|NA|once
TGCGCCAGCAGTCCTAGCTCGGGGAACACAGATACGCAGTATTTT
CASSPSSGNTDTQYF
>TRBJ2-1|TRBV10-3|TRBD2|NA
TGTGCCATCAGTAGTATTAGCGGGGGGTCGAACAATGAGCAGTTCTTC
CAISSISGGSNNEQFF
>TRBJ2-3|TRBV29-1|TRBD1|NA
TGCAGCGTGGATACAGGGGGAGGCACAGATACGCAGTATTTT
CSVDTGGGTDTQYF
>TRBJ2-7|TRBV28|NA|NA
TGTGCCAGCACCCTCCGGGACATCGCCTCCTACGAGCAGTACTTC
CASTLRDIASYEQYF
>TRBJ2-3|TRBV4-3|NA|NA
TGCGCCAGCAGCCAAGATGACAGTACTGATACGCAGTATTTT
CASSQDDSTDTQYF
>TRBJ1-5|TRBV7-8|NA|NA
TGTGCCAGCAGCGCAAACCCCGAGGGCAATCAGCCCCAGCATTTT
CASSANPEGNQPQHF
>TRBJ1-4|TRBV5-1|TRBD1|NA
TGCGCCAGCAGCACCGGGACAGGCAATAATGAAAAACTGTTTTTT
CASSTGTGNNEKLFF
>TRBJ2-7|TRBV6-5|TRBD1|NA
TGTGCCAGCAGCGATCCGGGACAGGGCACCTACGAGCAGTACTTC
CASSDPGQGTYEQYF
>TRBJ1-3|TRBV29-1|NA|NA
TGCAGCGTTGAGTACGGGATCGGAAACACCATATATTTT
CSVEYGIGNTIYF
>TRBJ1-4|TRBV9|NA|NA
TGTGCCAGCAGCGTAGCTCCGGCGGGGGCAACTAATGAAAAACTGTTTTTT
CASSVAPAGATNEKLFF
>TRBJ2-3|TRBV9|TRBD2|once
TGTGCCAGCAGCGTGGGGACTATTAGCACAGATACGCAGTATTTT
CASSVGTISTDTQYF
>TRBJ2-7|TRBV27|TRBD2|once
TGTGCCAGCAGTTTTCTAGCGGAGAGGGTCGAGCAGTACTTC
CASSFLAERVEQYF
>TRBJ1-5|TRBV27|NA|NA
TGTGCCAGCAGTTCGGGGGGCGGTCAGCCCCAGCATTTT
CASSSGGGQPQHF
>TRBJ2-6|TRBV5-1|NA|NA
TGCGCCACCCAGGGAAGGGTGGGACCCCGCTCTGGGGCCAACGTCCTGACTTTC
CATQGRVGPRSGANVLTF
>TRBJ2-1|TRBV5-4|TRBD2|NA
TGTGCCAGCAGCTTGCCGGGGGGGCCGGATAATGAGCAGTTCTTC
CASSLPGGPDNEQFF
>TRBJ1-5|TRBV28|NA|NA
TGTGCCACGGCCAGGGGTCAGCCCCAGCATTTT
CATARGQPQHF
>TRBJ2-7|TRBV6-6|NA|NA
TGTGCCAGCAGCCCCAGTCAAGCCGGCTACGAGCAGTACTTC
CASSPSQAGYEQYF
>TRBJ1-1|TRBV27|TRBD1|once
TGTGCCACCGGGGAACAGGGGGTCCCGAACACTGAAGCTTTCTTT
CATGEQGVPNTEAFF
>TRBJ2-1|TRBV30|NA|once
TGTGCCTGGACAGGGACCGATTACAATGAGCAGTTCTTC
CAWTGTDYNEQFF
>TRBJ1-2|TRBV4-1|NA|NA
TGCGCCAGCAGCCAAGATCCACAGATCTATGGCTACACCTTC
CASSQDPQIYGYTF
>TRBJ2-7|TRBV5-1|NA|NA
TGCGCCAGCAGCTACCAGGGCTACGAGCAGTACTTC
CASSYQGYEQYF
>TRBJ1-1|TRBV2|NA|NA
TGTGCCAGCAGTGAAAGGTACTCGGGACCGGAAGCTTTCTTT
CASSERYSGPEAFF
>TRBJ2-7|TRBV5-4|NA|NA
TGTGCCAGCAGCCCTACGGGCCACTACGAGCAGTACTTC
CASSPTGHYEQYF
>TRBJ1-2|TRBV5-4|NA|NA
TGTGCCAGCAGCCGAAACCCTAACTATGGCTACACCTTC
CASSRNPNYGYTF
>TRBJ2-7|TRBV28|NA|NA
TGTGCCACCGACTGGGGGGGGCGAGACGAGCAGTACTTC
CATDWGGRDEQYF
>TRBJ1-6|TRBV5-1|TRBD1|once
TGCGCCAGCAGCAGGAAGGACAGGGGCGATTCACCCCTCCACTTT
CASSRKDRGDSPLHF
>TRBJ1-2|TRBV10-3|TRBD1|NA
TGTGCCATGACCCCAGCAGGGGGTTATGGCTACACCTTC
CAMTPAGGYGYTF